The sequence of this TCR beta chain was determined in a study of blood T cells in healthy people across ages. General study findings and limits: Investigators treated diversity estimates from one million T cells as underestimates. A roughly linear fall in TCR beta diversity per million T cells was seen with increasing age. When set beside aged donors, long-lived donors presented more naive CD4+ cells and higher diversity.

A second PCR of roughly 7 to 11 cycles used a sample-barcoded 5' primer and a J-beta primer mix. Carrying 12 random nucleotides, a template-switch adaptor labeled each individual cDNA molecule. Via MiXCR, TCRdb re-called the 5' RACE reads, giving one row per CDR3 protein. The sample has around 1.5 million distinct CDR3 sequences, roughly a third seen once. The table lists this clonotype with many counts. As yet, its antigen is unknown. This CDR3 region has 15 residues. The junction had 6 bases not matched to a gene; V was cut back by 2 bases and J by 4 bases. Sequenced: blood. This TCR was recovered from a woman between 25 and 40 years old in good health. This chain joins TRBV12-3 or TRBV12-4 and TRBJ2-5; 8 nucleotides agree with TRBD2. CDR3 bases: TGTGCCAGCAGTTTAAGGGCGGGAGGAGGAGAGACCCAGTACTTC. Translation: CASSLRAGGGETQYF.